Sequencing of this T cell receptor beta chain was carried out in a study of blood T cell repertoires in COVID-19. The overall study: The study drew acute and convalescent COVID-19 samples from the United States, Italy and Spain.

Participants' reported clinical history set cohort assignment. A COVID-19 case was met by exposed participants within 2 weeks before study entry. Clones were sequenced by immunoSEQ multiplex PCR, and TCRdb holds only the in-frame ones, with some missing. Seen here are more than 150,000 clones, roughly three quarters observed once, and the top ten hold approximately 15%. Germline lookup yields CDR1 SQVTM and CDR2 ANQGSEA. The CDR3 loop spans 15 amino acids. V gave up 1 base and J gave up 2 bases; unmatched junction bases: 7. Sequencing used PBMCs or T cells enriched from blood (not recorded which). The source of this sequence is a man aged 60-69 years who had been exposed to COVID-19. The V and J genes are TRBV29-1 and TRBJ1-2; 7 nucleotides match TRBD1. CDR3 loop: CSVEAGGGFNYGYTF. Written as DNA, the CDR3 is TGCAGCGTTGAAGCAGGAGGGGGCTTCAACTATGGCTACACCTTC.